Following are 20 T cell receptor beta chains from one sample sequenced in a study of CD8+CD57+ T cells in acquired aplastic anemia. TCR beta VDJ combinations and CDR3 sequences were profiled from genomic DNA. Via MiXCR, TCRdb re-called the reads, giving one row per CDR3 protein. The repertoire holds about 70,000 distinct CDR3 sequences, roughly half seen once, with about 8.3% in the top ten. The sample consisted of sorted CD4+, CD8+, or CD8+CD57+ T cells (not recorded which) from PBMCs. All receptors derive from a human donor in good health, serving as a control.

In its sample, this clonotype was seen a few times. The chain is built from TRBV25-1 and TRBJ2-7, with 8 bases fitting TRBD1. The CDR3 has 15 residues. The junction had 8 bases not matched to a gene; V was cut back by 2 bases and J by 5 bases. Germline values: CDR1 MGHDK, CDR2 SYGVNS. DNA for the CDR3: TGTGCCAGCAGTGAAATGGACAGGGCTAACGACGAGCAGTACTTC. This codes for CASSEMDRANDEQYF.

The V gene is TRBV24-1, the J gene TRBJ1-2, with D possibly being TRBD1 (6 bases). V lost 3 bases and J lost 4, with 11 bases in between. The CDR3 consists of 14 residues. Germline V gene sequence: CDR1 KGHDR, CDR2 SFDVKD. The CDR3 bases are TGTGCCACCAGTGATACCGGACAGAGCTATGGCTACACCTTC. It translates to CATSDTGQSYGYTF.

V is TRBV19 and J is TRBJ2-5; D remains ambiguous. The CDR3 sequence is 12 residues long. Germline CDR1 LNHDA, CDR2 SQIVND (reference sequence). Trimming left V 6 bases short and J 4 bases short, with 9 bases between. CDR3 protein: CASSSVRETQYF. CDR3 sequence (DNA): TGTGCCAGTAGCTCGGTAAGAGAGACCCAGTACTTC.

This clonotype was observed many times. The V call is TRBV2, the J call TRBJ1-2; D is perhaps TRBD1 (6 bases). There are 17 residues in the CDR3. Germline assignment: CDR1 SNHLY and CDR2 FYNNEI. The V and J ends lost 4 bases and 7 bases respectively, with 25 bases between them. CDR3 loop: CASSGWDTGPFTRGYTF. The CDR3, as DNA: TGTGCCAGCAGTGGCTGGGATACAGGGCCGTTTACGCGTGGCTACACCTTC.

The chain uses TRBV9 and TRBJ2-1, with 14 positions matching TRBD2. This CDR3 has 16 residues. CDR1 is SGDLS and CDR2 is YYNGEE in the germline V gene. Losses at the gene ends were 3 bases for V and 10 bases for J; bases not matched to a gene: 9. Written as DNA, the CDR3 is TGTGCCAGCAGCGACGTCGGGACTAGCGGGAGTAGCGAGCAGTTCTTC. Residues: CASSDVGTSGSSEQFF.

The V call is TRBV7-9, the J call TRBJ2-2; TRBD1 aligns across 10 bases. Germline CDR1 SEHNR, CDR2 FQNEAQ (reference sequence). The V gene end was trimmed by 5 bases and the J gene end by 5 bases; junction bases not matched to a gene: 5. The CDR3 is 15 amino acids. The CDR3 loop is CASSRQGAGTGELFF. The CDR3 DNA is TGTGCCAGCAGCAGACAGGGGGCGGGGACCGGGGAGCTGTTTTTT.

This clonotype was observed a handful of times. The gene calls are TRBV4-1 and TRBJ2-2, with D unresolved. The germline V and J ends were trimmed by 0 bases and 6 bases, with 17 bases remaining between them. The CDR3 consists of 17 residues. Germline V gene lookup returns CDR1 MGHRA and CDR2 YSYEKL. The CDR3, as DNA: TGCGCCAGCAGCCAAGAGAGGAGAGTAGTAACTTCCGGGGAGCTGTTTTTT. Protein product: CASSQERRVVTSGELFF.

This rearrangement joins TRBV19 to TRBJ1-5; unclear D gene. Germline V CDR1 and CDR2: LNHDA, SQIVND (reference sequence). This CDR3 spans 15 amino acids. The germline V and J ends were trimmed by 5 bases and 6 bases, with 17 bases remaining between them. The CDR3 DNA reads TGTGCCAGTAGTCCTAGGACGGGCAGGAGTCAGCCCCAGCATTTT. Its protein product is CASSPRTGRSQPQHF.

This clonotype was seen only a few times. At one of its ends the junction is not consistent with the germline gene, which may arise from a read error. V and J are TRBV4-2 and TRBJ2-1, with 8 positions matching TRBD2. There are 17 residues in the CDR3. Germline loops: CDR1 LGHNA, CDR2 YNFKEQ. The CDR3: CASSQEWTSRSYNEQLF. The DNA for the CDR3 is TGTGCCAGCAGCCAAGAATGGACTAGCCGCTCCTACAATGAGCAGCTCTTC.

There are a few counts of this clonotype. The V call is TRBV7-9, the J call TRBJ1-2; D not resolved. Trimming cost V 6 bases and J 2 bases, with 7 bases left between them. Germline CDR1 SEHNR, CDR2 FQNEAQ (reference sequence). This CDR3 is 12 amino acids long. CDR3 sequence reads: CASRVGNYGYTF. For the CDR3, the DNA is TGTGCCAGCAGGGTCGGCAACTATGGCTACACCTTC.

This clonotype is labeled medium-sized (0.01 to 0.1%). The chain is built from TRBV19 and TRBJ2-7; 7 bases map to TRBD1. CDR1 is LNHDA, CDR2 SQIVND, per germline (reference sequence). This CDR3 is 15 amino acids long. Trimming took 10 bases from V and 0 from J; bases not matched to a gene: 12. CDR3 sequence: CATRPWDSTSYEQYF. CDR3 DNA sequence: TGTGCCACCAGACCTTGGGACAGCACCTCCTACGAGCAGTACTTC.

The gene calls are TRBV24-1 and TRBJ1-2, with D maybe TRBD1 (5 bases). Trimming pared 4 bases from V and 10 bases from J, leaving 18 bases between. This CDR3 region has 14 residues. Germline V gives CDR1 KGHDR, CDR2 SFDVKD. CDR3 sequence (DNA): TGTGCCACCAGTGAACCCGGGACGGCCGTTAACTACACCTTC. Its protein product is CATSEPGTAVNYTF.

J is TRBJ1-2 and V is TRBV10-3, with D hard to call. This CDR3 spans 14 amino acids. In germline, CDR1 is ENHRY, CDR2 SYGVKD. The V and J ends lost 6 bases and 0 bases respectively, with 11 bases between them. The CDR3 loop is CAISPGLANYGYTF. In DNA form, the CDR3 reads TGTGCCATCAGCCCAGGCCTAGCTAACTATGGCTACACCTTC.

Turning to this clonotype: The junction does not match germline at one end; this may be a read error. The V and J genes are TRBV5-5 and TRBJ1-1; D remains ambiguous. The CDR3 extends over 13 amino acids. The germline CDR1 and CDR2 sequences are SGHKS and YYEKEE (reference sequence). CDR3 in amino acids: CASSSTRNTEAFF. The CDR3 DNA reads TGCGCCAGCAGCTCGACACGGAACACTGAAGCTTTCTTT.

The chain recombines TRBV9 with TRBJ2-7; the match to TRBD2 covers 10 bases. Germline CDR1 SGDLS, CDR2 YYNGEE. The V gene end was trimmed by 0 bases and the J gene end by 6 bases; junction bases not matched to a gene: 6. The CDR3 consists of 15 residues. The CDR3 region has the DNA TGTGCCAGCAGCGTAGAGGCTAGCGGGGGATCCGAGCAGTACTTC. Amino acid sequence: CASSVEASGGSEQYF.

The chain couples TRBV4-1 to TRBJ1-2; D uncertain. The CDR3 sequence is 17 residues long. Trimming left V 1 base short and J 8 bases short, with 23 bases between. Looked up from germline, CDR1 is MGHRA and CDR2 is YSYEKL. The CDR3 reads CASSQVVVDGKNLGYTF. CDR3 sequence (DNA): TGCGCCAGCAGCCAAGTGGTGGTGGACGGAAAAAATCTAGGCTACACCTTC.

This clonotype was detected ten times or more. V usage is TRBV7-2 and J usage is TRBJ1-2, with D perhaps TRBD1 (6 bases). The germline V gene encodes CDR1 SGHTA and CDR2 FQGNSA. CDR3 size: 14 residues. V was trimmed by 2 bases and J by 4 bases, leaving 11 bases between them. The CDR3 is CASSLSGTPYGYTF. In nucleotides, the CDR3 is TGTGCCAGCAGCTTATCCGGGACACCCTATGGCTACACCTTC.

The genes are TRBV5-1 and TRBJ2-3; 8 bases line up with TRBD2. Germline CDR1 is SGHRS and CDR2 is YFSETQ. This CDR3 region has 16 residues. Unmatched junction bases numbered 11, after V lost 4 bases and J lost 4 bases. This CDR3 reads CASSQLAGGGADTQYF. The DNA for the CDR3 is TGCGCCAGCAGCCAACTCGCGGGGGGAGGAGCAGATACGCAGTATTTT.

V gene TRBV2 combines with J gene TRBJ1-1, with 9 nucleotides matching TRBD1. This CDR3 spans 15 amino acids. Germline CDR1 and CDR2: SNHLY and FYNNEI. Trimming took 5 bases from V and 5 from J; bases not matched to a gene: 9. CDR3 amino acids: CASSFKQGAGTEAFF. CDR3 sequence (DNA): TGTGCCAGCAGTTTTAAACAGGGGGCTGGTACTGAAGCTTTCTTT.

V and J are TRBV20-1 and TRBJ2-1; TRBD1 matches 9 bases. The V segment lost 5 bases and the J segment 7 bases; nucleotides outside the gene matches: 12. Looked up from germline, CDR1 is DFQATT and CDR2 is SNEGSKA (reference sequence). CDR3 length: 15 amino acids. This CDR3 reads CSALIIGTGKNEQFF. The CDR3 DNA sequence: TGCAGTGCTTTAATTATCGGGACAGGGAAGAATGAGCAGTTCTTC.